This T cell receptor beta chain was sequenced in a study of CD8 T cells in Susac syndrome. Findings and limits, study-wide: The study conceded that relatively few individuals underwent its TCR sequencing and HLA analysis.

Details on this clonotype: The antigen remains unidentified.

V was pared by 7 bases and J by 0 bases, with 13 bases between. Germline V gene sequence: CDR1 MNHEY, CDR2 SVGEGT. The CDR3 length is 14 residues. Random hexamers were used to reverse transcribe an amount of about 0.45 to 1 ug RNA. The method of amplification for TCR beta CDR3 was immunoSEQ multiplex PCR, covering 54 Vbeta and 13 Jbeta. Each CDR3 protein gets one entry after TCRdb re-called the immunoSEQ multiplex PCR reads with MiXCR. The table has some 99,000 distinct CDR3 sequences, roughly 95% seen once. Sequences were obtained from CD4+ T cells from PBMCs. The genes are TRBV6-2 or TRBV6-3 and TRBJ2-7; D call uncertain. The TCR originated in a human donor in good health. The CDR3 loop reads CASTHRGSSYEQYF. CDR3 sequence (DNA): TGTGCCAGCACCCATAGAGGCTCCTCCTACGAGCAGTACTTC.